This TCR beta chain was obtained from a study of cytomegalovirus exposure and HLA in healthy donors. The PCR ran on 60 Vbeta and 13 Jbeta primers. The data were produced by immunoSEQ multiplex PCR, yet TCRdb's version contains in-frame clones alone and is incomplete. The sample yields tens of thousands of clones, around 92% seen once. As concerns this clone: Its antigen is currently unknown.

Study-wide findings and caveats: Earlier findings revealed that most TCR beta V segments proved productive either about 87% or about 30% of the time. Common viral pathogens seemed, in a later analysis, to connect with several of the most significant clusters. Accurate prediction of HLA-A and HLA-B alleles (for most subjects) was reportedly achieved from TCR beta sequences.

Sequenced material: PBMCs. The TCR originated in a man aged 30 to 39 in good health and CMV-seropositive.

CDR3 loop: CASRRGTSPLAEQYF. CDR3 DNA: TGTGCCAGCAGGCGAGGGACTAGTCCTCTAGCGGAGCAGTACTTC. V is TRBV6-6 and J is TRBJ2-7, with 8 bases that match TRBD2. This CDR3 has 15 amino acids. CDR1 is MNHNY, CDR2 SVGAGI, per germline (reference sequence). V dropped 6 bases and J dropped 7; count of bases not matched to a gene: 14.